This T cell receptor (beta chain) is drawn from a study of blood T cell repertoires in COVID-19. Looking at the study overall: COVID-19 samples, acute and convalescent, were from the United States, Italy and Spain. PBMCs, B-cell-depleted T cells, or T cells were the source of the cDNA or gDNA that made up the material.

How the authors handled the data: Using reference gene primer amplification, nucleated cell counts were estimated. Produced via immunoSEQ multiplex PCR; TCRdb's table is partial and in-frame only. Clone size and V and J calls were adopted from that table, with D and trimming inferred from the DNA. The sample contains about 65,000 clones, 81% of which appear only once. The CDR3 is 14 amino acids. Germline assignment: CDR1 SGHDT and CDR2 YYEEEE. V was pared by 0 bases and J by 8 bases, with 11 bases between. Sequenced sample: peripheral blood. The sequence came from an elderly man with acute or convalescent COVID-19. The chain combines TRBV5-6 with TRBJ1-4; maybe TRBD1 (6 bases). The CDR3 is CASSLEGVGEKLFF. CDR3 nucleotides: TGTGCCAGCAGCTTGGAGGGGGTTGGCGAAAAACTGTTTTTT.